One sample yielded the 18 T cell receptor beta chains listed below, sequenced in a study of cytomegalovirus exposure and HLA in healthy donors. The PCR contained 60 Vbeta and 13 Jbeta primers. The data were produced by immunoSEQ multiplex PCR, yet TCRdb's version contains in-frame clones alone and is incomplete. The sample has roughly 130,000 clones, around 9% seen once; the top ten hold 4.5% to 7%. The sequenced material came from PBMCs. Receptors originate from a man aged 35 to 55 in good health and CMV-seronegative.

This clone was picked up a small number of times. This chain joins TRBV6-7 and TRBJ2-2, with 7 bases identical to TRBD1. Being an ORF, TRBV6-7 has a function that is uncertain. The CDR3 is made up of 16 amino acids. Unmatched junction bases numbered 4, after V lost 3 bases and J lost 0 bases. CDR3 in amino acids: CASSYLGGANTGELFF. The CDR3 nucleotides read TGTGCCAGCAGTTATTTAGGGGGCGCGAACACCGGGGAGCTGTTTTTT.

The chain carries TRBV5-1 and TRBJ1-2, with TRBD1 identical over 9 bases. Trimming removed 0 bases from V and 8 bases from J; junction bases left unmatched: 5. This CDR3 is 14 amino acids long. Germline V gene data show CDR1 as SGHRS and CDR2 as YFSETQ. CDR3 nucleotide sequence: TGCGCCAGCAGCTTGGGGGACAGGGATTACGGCTACACCTTC. Translating it yields CASSLGDRDYGYTF. The whole variable domain, remainder taken from reference TRBV5-1 and TRBJ1-2, is KAGVTQTPRYLIKTRGQQVTLSCSPISGHRSVSWYQQTPGQGLQFLFEYFSETQRNKGNFPGRFSGRQFSNSRSEMNVSTLELGDSALYLCASSLGDRDYGYTFGSGTRLTVV.

This sequence joins TRBV4-3 and TRBJ2-3; 11 positions match TRBD2. Looked up from germline, CDR1 is LGHNA and CDR2 is YSLEER. After removal of 0 bases from V and 10 bases from J, the junction contained 9 bases not matched to a gene. CDR3 length: 16 amino acids. DNA for the CDR3: TGCGCCAGCAGCCAAGATTGGGCTAGCGGGGGGAAGGCGCAGTATTTT. Translation gives CASSQDWASGGKAQYF.

V gene TRBV6-5 combines with J gene TRBJ1-5, with D possibly being TRBD1 (5 bases). In germline, CDR1 is MNHEY, CDR2 SVGAGI. The CDR3 is 15 amino acids. Between the trimmed V and J ends, which lost 6 bases and 0 bases, there was a span of 12 bases. The CDR3 reads CASRNDRDSNQPQHF. CDR3 DNA: TGTGCCAGCAGGAACGACAGAGATAGCAATCAGCCCCAGCATTTT.

This clone was seen more than once but under ten times. The chain combines TRBV4-2 with TRBJ2-4; D is uncertain. Trimming took off 1 base at V and 4 bases at J, with 11 bases between the two ends. Germline CDR1 is LGHNA and CDR2 is YNFKEQ. CDR3 length: 15 residues. CDR3 protein: CASSQGWALKNIQYF. The CDR3 bases are TGTGCCAGCAGCCAAGGTTGGGCCCTTAAAAACATTCAGTACTTC.

The chain carries TRBV5-1 and TRBJ1-1; tentatively, D is TRBD1 (5 bases). There are 14 residues in the CDR3. V was trimmed by 2 bases and J by 6 bases, leaving 14 bases between them. Germline loops: CDR1 SGHRS, CDR2 YFSETQ. CDR3 region: CASSFNSGRSEAFF. The CDR3 DNA is TGCGCCAGCAGCTTTAACTCAGGGAGGTCTGAAGCTTTCTTT.

The chain recombines TRBV27 with TRBJ2-7; D possibly corresponds to TRBD2 (6 bases). Germline V gene data show CDR1 as MNHEY and CDR2 as SMNVEV (reference sequence). V was pared by 7 bases and J by 2 bases, with 12 bases between. The CDR3 covers 13 residues. The CDR3 nucleotides are TGTGCCAGCAAAGGAGGGGAAACCTACGAGCAGTACTTC. This codes for CASKGGETYEQYF.

The CDR3 sequence: CASSQGMGDRIDGYTF. The CDR3 nucleotides are TGCGCCAGCAGCCAAGGGATGGGGGACAGGATCGATGGCTACACCTTC. The chain is built from TRBV4-3 and TRBJ1-2; 8 bases fit TRBD1. The CDR3 loop spans 16 amino acids. J was trimmed by 6 bases and V by 1 base; bases with no gene match: 10. In germline, CDR1 is LGHNA, CDR2 YSLEER.

This clone was seen a handful of times. The chain recombines TRBV13 with TRBJ1-1; 8 bases align to TRBD1. CDR3 size: 14 residues. CDR1 is PRHDT, CDR2 FYEKMQ, per germline (reference sequence). Unmatched junction bases numbered 7, after V lost 5 bases and J lost 5 bases. CDR3 coding DNA: TGTGCCAGCAGCCCCCACAGGGGGAATACTGAAGCTTTCTTT. It specifies CASSPHRGNTEAFF.

This clone was counted only a few times. The rearrangement uses TRBV9 and TRBJ1-3; TRBD1 is a possible D gene (5 bases). The germline gives CDR1 SGDLS, CDR2 YYNGEE. V gave up 4 bases and J gave up 4 bases, with 15 bases separating them. This CDR3 contains 15 residues. The CDR3 DNA reads TGTGCCAGCAGCCCATGGACAAAGGGGGGAAACACCATATATTTT. It yields the protein CASSPWTKGGNTIYF. Based on the CDR3 plus reference TRBV9 and TRBJ1-3, the full variable domain is DSGVTQTPKHLITATGQRVTLRCSPRSGDLSVYWYQQSLDQGLQFLIQYYNGEERAKGNILERFSAQQFPDLHSELNLSSLELGDSALYFCASSPWTKGGNTIYFGEGSWLTVV.

The rearrangement uses TRBV6-5 and TRBJ1-1; D gene uncertain. The germline CDR1 and CDR2 sequences are MNHEY and SVGAGI. This CDR3 comprises 12 residues. V lost 8 bases and J 0 bases, leaving 7 bases between the germline ends. The CDR3, as DNA: TGTGCCAGCCGGGATTTGAACACTGAAGCTTTCTTT. It translates to CASRDLNTEAFF.

This clone has more than one count but fewer than ten. V gene TRBV2 combines with J gene TRBJ2-3, with TRBD1 matching over 10 bases. V trimming: 6 bases; J trimming: 2 bases; junction bases outside the gene matches: 5. There are 15 residues in the CDR3. CDR1 is SNHLY and CDR2 is FYNNEI in the germline V gene. The DNA for the CDR3 is TGTGCCAGCAGCGATGGGACAGGGGCCACAGATACGCAGTATTTT. Protein product: CASSDGTGATDTQYF.

V and J are TRBV5-1 and TRBJ2-1, with TRBD2 matching 14 bases. The J segment lost 0 bases and the V segment lost 4 bases, leaving 9 bases of the junction unmatched. Germline V gives CDR1 SGHRS, CDR2 YFSETQ. The CDR3 contains 19 residues. CDR3 amino acids: CASSTGGLAGASSYNEQFF. The CDR3 DNA follows: TGCGCCAGCAGCACCGGGGGACTAGCGGGGGCGAGCTCCTACAATGAGCAGTTCTTC.

This chain joins TRBV6-1 and TRBJ2-7; TRBD1 agrees at 7 bases. Germline CDR1 is MNHNS and CDR2 is SASEGT. This CDR3 region has 13 residues. V shed 6 bases, J shed 3 bases, and the junction held 5 bases outside the gene matches. This chain's CDR3 is CASRAGGDYEQYF. The CDR3 DNA sequence: TGTGCCAGCAGGGCAGGGGGAGACTACGAGCAGTACTTC.

The chain carries TRBV10-3 and TRBJ2-3; 7 bases line up with TRBD2. CDR3 size: 14 residues. Germline V gene data show CDR1 as ENHRY and CDR2 as SYGVKD. J was trimmed by 3 bases and V by 2 bases; bases with no gene match: 2. Here the CDR3 DNA reads TGTGCCATCAGTGAGGGACTAGGTACAGATACGCAGTATTTT. Its translation: CAISEGLGTDTQYF.

The chain links TRBV6-5 to TRBJ2-7, with 7 bases fitting TRBD1. Germline V gene data show CDR1 as MNHEY and CDR2 as SVGAGI. The CDR3 runs 11 residues. V lost 5 bases and J lost 7; bases outside the gene matches: 2. The CDR3 loop is CASSTGVEQYF. For the CDR3, the DNA is TGTGCCAGCAGTACAGGGGTAGAGCAGTACTTC.

This clone was counted a few times. V usage is TRBV11-3 and J usage is TRBJ2-3, with D unclear. The CDR3 totals 14 residues. V lost 1 base to trimming and J lost 5 bases, with 10 bases between them. The germline CDR1 and CDR2 sequences are SGHNT and YENEEA. As DNA, the CDR3 is TGTGCCAGCAGCTTAGCCGCGACGGGAGATACGCAGTATTTT. Translation: CASSLAATGDTQYF. The full variable domain, with the rest looked up from reference TRBV11-3 and TRBJ2-3, is EAGVVQSPRYKIIEKKQPVAFWCNPISGHNTLYWYLQNLGQGPELLIRYENEEAVDDSQLPKDRFSAERLKGVDSTLKIQPAELGDSAVYLCASSLAATGDTQYFGPGTRLTVL.

This clone was seen only a few times. J is TRBJ2-7 and V is TRBV7-2, with D maybe TRBD2 (7 bases). V shed 0 bases and J shed 1 base, with 10 bases lying between them. CDR1 and CDR2 from the germline V gene are SGHTA and FQGNSA. This CDR3 comprises 15 residues. The CDR3 is CASSLAGGASYEQYF. Here the CDR3 DNA reads TGTGCCAGCAGCTTAGCGGGGGGGGCTTCCTACGAGCAGTACTTC.